These 29 T cell receptor beta chains share one sample of origin, sequenced in a study of T cells in Graves' hyperthyroidism and ophthalmopathy. RNA transcripts served as the template for amplifying TCR beta CDR3 regions. A first-round RT-PCR of the TCR CDR3 used the HTBI primer set. TCRdb called the multiplex PCR reads again in MiXCR, with one record for every CDR3 protein. The profile covers approximately 560,000 distinct CDR3 sequences, with about a sixth appearing a single time and around 7.3% taken by the ten largest. The specimen sequenced was blood. All receptors come from a woman in her thirties with Graves' hyperthyroidism.

The CDR3 region is CASSLYAGGGAGTPKETQYF. The DNA of the CDR3 is TGTGCCAGCAGCTTATATGCAGGCGGCGGGGCCGGGACACCGAAAGAGACCCAGTACTTC. The chain couples TRBV7-2 to TRBJ2-5, with D perhaps TRBD1 or TRBD2 (6 bases each). The CDR3 covers 20 residues. Germline CDR1 and CDR2: SGHTA and FQGNSA. With 2 bases removed from V and 3 bases from J, the gap between germline ends came to 28 bases.

This clonotype showed up many times. This CDR3 is CATSGSIADTQYF. Here the CDR3 DNA reads TGTGCCACCAGTGGAAGTATTGCAGATACGCAGTATTTT. V usage is TRBV24-1 and J usage is TRBJ2-3; D gene uncertain. There are 13 residues in the CDR3. With 5 bases removed from V and 4 bases from J, the gap between germline ends came to 9 bases. CDR1 and CDR2 (germline): KGHDR, SFDVKD.

V gene TRBV20-1 combines with J gene TRBJ2-4, with TRBD2 matching over 14 bases. Germline values: CDR1 DFQATT, CDR2 SNEGSKA (reference sequence). The CDR3 is 17 residues long. V lost 3 bases, J lost 0 bases, and 4 bases stayed unmatched. As DNA, the CDR3 is TGCAGTGCTAGTCCGGGACTAGCGGGGGAAGCCAAAAACATTCAGTACTTC. Translating it yields CSASPGLAGEAKNIQYF.

There are many counts of this clonotype. The chain recombines TRBV30 with TRBJ2-1; 14 nucleotides line up with TRBD2. The CDR3 is made up of 15 amino acids. Germline V lookup: CDR1 GTSNPN, CDR2 SVGIG (reference sequence). J gave up 9 bases and V 2 bases, and 6 bases lay outside the gene matches. CDR3 DNA sequence: TGTGCCTGGAGTTCCCGACTAGCGGGAGGGCTTGAGCAGTTCTTC. It specifies CAWSSRLAGGLEQFF.

This clonotype was counted ten times or more. The chain recombines TRBV18 with TRBJ2-7; D is unclear. The length of the CDR3 is 14 residues. V was clipped by 3 bases and J by 3 bases, with 12 bases between them. CDR1 KGHSH and CDR2 LQKENI come from the germline V gene. The CDR3 DNA is TGTGCCAGCTCACCGGGCAGTGAAGACTACGAGCAGTACTTC. Translating gives CASSPGSEDYEQYF.

This chain connects TRBV6-5 to TRBJ1-1; tentative D call: TRBD1 (5 bases). Trimming removed 2 bases at V and 0 bases at J, with 13 bases between. Germline loops: CDR1 MNHEY, CDR2 SVGAGI. The CDR3 extends over 16 amino acids. CDR3 amino acids: CASSYGRAQVNTEAFF. CDR3 nucleotide sequence: TGTGCCAGCAGTTACGGACGGGCACAGGTGAACACTGAAGCTTTCTTT.

This clonotype occurred many times. This chain connects TRBV7-9 to TRBJ2-7; 11 bases align to TRBD2. The germline CDR1 and CDR2 sequences are SEHNR and FQNEAQ (reference sequence). V dropped 1 base and J dropped 0; count of bases not matched to a gene: 5. This CDR3 is built from 17 residues. Written as DNA, the CDR3 is TGTGCCAGCAGCTTAGTTTCTAGCGGGAGGAGCTCCTACGAGCAGTACTTC. It codes for CASSLVSSGRSSYEQYF.

The chain joins TRBV6-2 or TRBV6-3 to TRBJ2-7, with D possibly being TRBD1 or TRBD2 (5 bases each). The CDR3 covers 11 residues. Germline CDR1 reads MNHEY; CDR2 reads SVGEGT. V gave up 4 bases and J gave up 5 bases, with 6 bases separating them. CDR3: CASSWDDEQYF. The DNA of the CDR3 is TGTGCCAGCAGTTGGGACGACGAGCAGTACTTC.

This clonotype was seen a few times. The chain links TRBV24-1 to TRBJ2-1; 9 nucleotides match TRBD2. Losses at the gene ends were 3 bases for V and 9 bases for J; bases not matched to a gene: 14. The germline CDR1 and CDR2 sequences are KGHDR and SFDVKD. This CDR3 has 17 amino acids. CDR3 DNA sequence: TGTGCCACCAGTGATCGGACGGTAAGCGGGAGGCCGGGTGAGCAGTTCTTC. It yields the protein CATSDRTVSGRPGEQFF.

This clonotype has just a few counts. With a much larger clone just one base away, this may be a read error. This chain connects TRBV28 to TRBJ2-7; 10 bases are a match to TRBD1. Per germline, CDR1 MDHEN and CDR2 SYDVKM. The CDR3 length is 15 residues. CDR3 residues: CAGSPTGQGRHEQYF. CDR3 nucleotide sequence: TGTGCCGGCAGTCCCACGGGACAGGGGCGCCACGAGCAGTACTTC.

This clonotype occurred many times. V is TRBV7-9 and J is TRBJ1-2, with D perhaps TRBD1 (6 bases). There are 13 residues in the CDR3. V was shortened by 6 bases and J by 3 bases, with 11 bases between the two germline ends. CDR1 is SEHNR and CDR2 is FQNEAQ in the germline V gene (reference sequence). The CDR3: CASRRTAHYGYTF. The CDR3 coding sequence is TGTGCCAGCAGACGGACAGCCCACTATGGCTACACCTTC.

This clonotype occurred a few times. This chain uses TRBV10-3 with TRBJ2-3, with 7 bases matching TRBD2. The V gene's germline CDR1 is ENHRY and CDR2 SYGVKD. This CDR3 is built from 13 residues. The ends lost 8 bases at V and 0 bases at J; junction bases unmatched: 2. The CDR3 coding sequence is TGTGCCATCGGTAGCGGGAGCACAGATACGCAGTATTTT. Amino acid sequence: CAIGSGSTDTQYF.

This clonotype was observed at least ten times. J is TRBJ2-5 and V is TRBV11-2; D is unresolved. This CDR3 comprises 13 residues. V dropped 3 bases and J dropped 3 bases, with 8 bases sitting between them. Germline lookup yields CDR1 SGHAT and CDR2 FQNNGV. CDR3: CASSFFAEETQYF. CDR3 in DNA: TGTGCCAGCAGCTTCTTTGCGGAAGAGACCCAGTACTTC.

The rearrangement joins TRBV7-9 to TRBJ2-7, with TRBD1 identical over 8 bases. With V trimmed by 6 bases and J by 3 bases, 7 bases remained unmatched. CDR1 is SEHNR and CDR2 is FQNEAQ in the germline V gene (reference sequence). The CDR3 consists of 14 residues. CDR3 DNA: TGTGCCAGCAGTTCAGCAGGGGGCTTCTACGAGCAGTACTTC. Amino acids: CASSSAGGFYEQYF.

This clonotype was detected many times. The rearrangement joins TRBV20-1 to TRBJ2-1; 8 bases are a match to TRBD2. CDR3 length equals 14 residues. CDR1 is DFQATT and CDR2 is SNEGSKA in the germline V gene (reference sequence). Germline trimming cut 3 bases from V and 12 bases from J; bases unmatched to any gene: 13. CDR3 in DNA: TGCAGTGCTAGTTATGGCGCTAGCGGGTGGAGGCAGTTCTTC. This gives the protein CSASYGASGWRQFF.

The rearrangement uses TRBV3-1 and TRBJ2-1, with D possibly matching TRBD2 (5 bases). The V end lost 2 bases, the J end lost 10 bases, and 12 bases lay between the germline ends. Germline V gene data show CDR1 as LGHDT and CDR2 as YNNKEL (reference sequence). The CDR3 totals 13 residues. Here the CDR3 reads CASSQPLAWEQFF. For the CDR3, the DNA is TGTGCCAGCAGCCAACCTCTAGCATGGGAGCAGTTCTTC.

This clonotype came up many times. The genes are TRBV7-3 and TRBJ2-1, with 8 nucleotides matching TRBD2. Germline trimming cut 5 bases from V and 1 base from J; bases unmatched to any gene: 4. This CDR3 spans 15 amino acids. From germline, CDR1 is SGHTA and CDR2 FQGTGA. The CDR3 is CASSLTSVSYNEQFF. CDR3 sequence (DNA): TGTGCCAGCAGCCTGACTAGCGTGTCCTACAATGAGCAGTTCTTC.

The chain recombines TRBV19 with TRBJ1-1; weak D call: TRBD1 (5 bases). From germline, CDR1 is LNHDA and CDR2 SQIVND (reference sequence). Trimming left V 7 bases short and J 4 bases short, with 10 bases between. The CDR3 extends over 12 amino acids. CDR3 nucleotides: TGTGCCAGTACCCAGAGGGGCACTGAAGCTTTCTTT. Its translation: CASTQRGTEAFF.

This clonotype was found many times. The V and J genes are TRBV6-1 and TRBJ2-2; D might be TRBD2 (6 bases). The CDR3 runs 16 residues. V was clipped by 1 base and J by 0 bases, with 9 bases between them. Germline assignment: CDR1 MNHNS and CDR2 SASEGT. CDR3 loop: CASSEGRGSNTGELFF. The CDR3 nucleotides read TGTGCCAGCAGTGAAGGGAGGGGCTCGAACACCGGGGAGCTGTTTTTT.

This clonotype turned up a few times. Its ends do not fully match the called genes, so a read error is possible. This chain joins TRBV10-3 and TRBJ2-1; 11 bases match TRBD2. Germline loops: CDR1 ENHRY, CDR2 SYGVKD. There are 12 residues in the CDR3. CDR3 region: CAVAGGYNKQFF. The CDR3 bases are TGTGCCGTAGCGGGAGGGTACAATAAGCAGTTCTTC.

This clonotype was picked up many times. The chain recombines TRBV28 with TRBJ1-1, with 7 nucleotides matching TRBD1. This CDR3 spans 15 amino acids. With 6 bases clipped from V and 3 bases from J, the junction kept 10 bases outside the gene matches. Germline CDR1 and CDR2: MDHEN and SYDVKM. CDR3 region: CASSLGDRRYTEAFF. CDR3 sequence (DNA): TGTGCCAGCAGCCTGGGGGACAGACGGTACACTGAAGCTTTCTTT.

This clonotype was recorded at least ten times. The rearrangement joins TRBV6-1 to TRBJ1-5; possible D gene TRBD1, 6 bases. Trimming removed 2 bases from V and 0 bases from J, with 17 bases in between. The CDR3 contains 18 residues. CDR1 and CDR2 (germline): MNHNS, SASEGT. The CDR3 region is CASSERPTGNYSNQPQHF. In nucleotides, the CDR3 is TGTGCCAGCAGTGAAAGGCCCACAGGGAACTATAGCAATCAGCCCCAGCATTTT.

At least ten counts were recorded for this clonotype. As DNA, the CDR3 is TGTGCCAGCAGTTTATCACCGGGGAGCTCCTATAATTCACCCCTCCACTTT. It specifies CASSLSPGSSYNSPLHF. V is TRBV27 and J is TRBJ1-6; D uncertain. Trimming cost V 0 bases and J 0 bases, with 9 bases left between them. This CDR3 has 17 residues. CDR1 MNHEY and CDR2 SMNVEV come from the germline V gene (reference sequence).

A few counts support this clonotype. The chain recombines TRBV3-1 with TRBJ2-7, with D perhaps TRBD2 (6 bases). The CDR3 contains 18 residues. The germline V gene encodes CDR1 LGHDT and CDR2 YNNKEL (reference sequence). Trimming left V 4 bases short and J 2 bases short, with 24 bases between. The CDR3 nucleotides read TGTGCCAGCAGCCTGTACCCACTCTGGCGGGATTCAACCTACGAGCAGTACTTC. Encoded protein: CASSLYPLWRDSTYEQYF.

The chain links TRBV20-1 to TRBJ2-7; no definite D call. The CDR3 is made up of 14 amino acids. V gave up 3 bases and J gave up 3 bases, with 15 bases separating them. The germline CDR1 and CDR2 sequences are DFQATT and SNEGSKA (reference sequence). As DNA, the CDR3 is TGCAGTGCTAGTTCCGGCAGAGAGGTCTACGAGCAGTACTTC. Its translation: CSASSGREVYEQYF.

The chain couples TRBV6-1 to TRBJ1-5; D is unclear. The CDR3 consists of 13 residues. Looked up from germline, CDR1 is MNHNS and CDR2 is SASEGT. With 0 bases removed from V and 11 bases from J, the gap between germline ends came to 11 bases. CDR3 protein: CASSEALISAQHF. CDR3 nucleotides: TGTGCCAGCAGTGAAGCGCTCATCTCAGCCCAGCATTTT.

This clonotype was seen more than once but under ten times. The chain is built from TRBV2 and TRBJ2-1; 10 nucleotides match TRBD1. The CDR3 covers 15 residues. Germline V gene lookup returns CDR1 SNHLY and CDR2 FYNNEI. With V trimmed by 8 bases and J by 1 base, 5 bases remained unmatched. The chain's CDR3 is CASALGQGSYNEQFF. CDR3 coding DNA: TGTGCCAGCGCCCTGGGACAGGGGTCCTACAATGAGCAGTTCTTC. The complete variable domain, with remaining parts taken from reference TRBV2 and TRBJ2-1, reads EPEVTQTPSHQVTQMGQEVILRCVPISNHLYFYWYRQILGQKVEFLVSFYNNEISEKSEIFDDQFSVERPDGSNFTLKIRSTKLEDSAMYFCASALGQGSYNEQFFGPGTRLTVL.

This rearrangement joins TRBV9 to TRBJ2-3; 8 bases fit TRBD2. The CDR3 is 17 amino acids. V shed 0 bases, J shed 4 bases, and the junction held 10 bases outside the gene matches. From germline, CDR1 is SGDLS and CDR2 YYNGEE. The CDR3 reads CASSVDPSGQLADTQYF. The CDR3, as DNA: TGTGCCAGCAGCGTAGATCCTAGCGGGCAGCTGGCAGATACGCAGTATTTT. The full variable domain, rest sourced from reference TRBV9 and TRBJ2-3, is DSGVTQTPKHLITATGQRVTLRCSPRSGDLSVYWYQQSLDQGLQFLIQYYNGEERAKGNILERFSAQQFPDLHSELNLSSLELGDSALYFCASSVDPSGQLADTQYFGPGTRLTVL.

This clonotype was recorded a few times. The rearrangement links TRBV6-2 or TRBV6-3 to TRBJ2-2; 7 bases fit TRBD1. The CDR3 has 17 residues. J lost 7 bases, V lost 4 bases, and 15 bases had no gene match. Germline V gene lookup returns CDR1 MNHEY and CDR2 SVGEGT. The CDR3 nucleotides read TGTGCCAGCAGTTCCGGACAGGTGTCCTCGACGGGCGGGGAGCTGTTTTTT. Protein: CASSSGQVSSTGGELFF.